This TCR beta chain appears in the sequencing data of a study of shared T cell receptors in the human thymus. Profiled with immunoSEQ multiplex PCR; TCRdb holds only in-frame clones, not every one. The sample lists hundreds of thousands of clones, approximately 88% occurring once. The count of this clone is one. The CDR3 is 15 residues long. The germline V and J ends were trimmed by 4 bases and 2 bases, with 15 bases remaining between them. CDR1 is LGHNA, CDR2 YSLEER, per germline. This sample also appeared in a second study, on human thymus T cells. From that report: Donors were healthy Finnish babies undergoing corrective operations for congenital heart defects. Thymic material originated from resections removed in the course of corrective heart surgery. Apparent skewing of V and J gene usage characterized both thymic and blood repertoires. Reports from related research described highly overlapping thymic repertoires among unrelated individuals.

Sequencing was done on a sample of thymocytes. This sequence was found in a boy under two years old with a congenital heart defect. This chain uses TRBV4-3 with TRBJ2-7, with D possibly being TRBD2 (7 bases). CDR3 sequence reads: CASSPGASGTYEQYF. The CDR3 bases are TGCGCCAGCAGCCCAGGGGCTAGCGGAACCTACGAGCAGTACTTC.